These T cell receptor beta chains were read from a single sample in a study of T-cell memory formation after mild COVID-19. In TCRdb, the 5' RACE reads were re-called with MiXCR into one record per CDR3 protein. The repertoire holds 100,000 to 140,000 distinct CDR3 sequences, with roughly 14% as singletons. Material: PBMCs or a T cell subset sorted from them (not recorded which). These TCRs come from a man between 18 and 35 years old who had mild COVID-19 (a few samples of this study predate the infection). Cell type and time point are not known. Both conserved end residues are part of each CDR3. The D gene is left open where the match is weak. The size entry is marked missing in some rows and otherwise reads once, few, many or a size class.

D gene: .; clone size: .; J gene: TRBJ1-3; V gene: TRBV6-5; CDR3 length: 14; CDR3 protein: CASSSQGSGNTIYF; CDR3 DNA: TGTGCCAGCAGTTCGCAGGGCTCTGGAAACACCATATATTTT
D gene: .; clone size: .; J gene: TRBJ2-2; V gene: TRBV5-1; CDR3 length: 16; CDR3 protein: CASSFKDSENTGELFF; CDR3 DNA: TGCGCCAGCAGCTTTAAGGACAGTGAGAACACCGGGGAGCTGTTTTTT
D gene: TRBD1; clone size: .; J gene: TRBJ2-4; V gene: TRBV4-1; CDR3 length: 16; CDR3 protein: CASSQVGTRGRDIQYF; CDR3 DNA: TGCGCCAGCAGCCAAGTGGGAACCAGGGGGCGGGACATTCAGTACTTC
D gene: .; clone size: .; J gene: TRBJ1-2; V gene: TRBV4-3; CDR3 length: 15; CDR3 protein: CASSQSRKINYGYTF; CDR3 DNA: TGCGCCAGCAGCCAATCCAGGAAAATAAACTATGGCTACACCTTC
D gene: TRBD1; clone size: .; J gene: TRBJ2-1; V gene: TRBV20-1; CDR3 length: 14; CDR3 protein: CSALILDRRLEQFF; CDR3 DNA: TGCAGTGCTTTGATCTTGGACAGGCGGCTTGAGCAGTTCTTC
D gene: .; clone size: .; J gene: TRBJ1-5; V gene: TRBV4-1; CDR3 length: 15; CDR3 protein: CASSQVEGSNQPQHF; CDR3 DNA: TGCGCCAGCAGCCAAGTCGAGGGTAGCAATCAGCCCCAGCATTTT
D gene: .; clone size: few; J gene: TRBJ2-1; V gene: TRBV7-9; CDR3 length: 14; CDR3 protein: CASSLWSGYNEQFF; CDR3 DNA: TGTGCCAGCAGCCTGTGGTCCGGATACAATGAGCAGTTCTTC
D gene: .; clone size: .; J gene: TRBJ1-2; V gene: TRBV9; CDR3 length: 13; CDR3 protein: CASSLGSLGGYTF; CDR3 DNA: TGTGCCAGCAGCTTGGGCTCTCTGGGGGGCTACACCTTC
D gene: .; clone size: .; J gene: TRBJ2-5; V gene: TRBV6-1; CDR3 length: 14; CDR3 protein: CASTLGWGLETQYF; CDR3 DNA: TGTGCCAGCACTTTGGGGTGGGGGTTAGAGACCCAGTACTTC
D gene: .; clone size: .; J gene: TRBJ2-2; V gene: TRBV7-6; CDR3 length: 14; CDR3 protein: CASSPSRNTGELFF; CDR3 DNA: TGTGCCAGCAGCCCCTCGCGGAACACCGGGGAGCTGTTTTTT
D gene: TRBD1; clone size: few; J gene: TRBJ2-3; V gene: TRBV7-9; CDR3 length: 14; CDR3 protein: CASRNRGLADTQYF; CDR3 DNA: TGTGCCAGCAGAAACAGGGGGCTTGCAGATACGCAGTATTTT
D gene: .; clone size: .; J gene: TRBJ2-5; V gene: TRBV11-2; CDR3 length: 12; CDR3 protein: CASSLMIETQYF; CDR3 DNA: TGTGCCAGCAGCTTAATGATCGAGACCCAGTACTTC
D gene: .; clone size: .; J gene: TRBJ1-2; V gene: TRBV27; CDR3 length: 16; CDR3 protein: CASSLMSTGDRNGYTF; CDR3 DNA: TGTGCCAGCAGTTTAATGTCTACGGGGGATAGGAATGGCTACACCTTC
D gene: .; clone size: few; J gene: TRBJ2-1; V gene: TRBV6-2/TRBV6-3; CDR3 length: 15; CDR3 protein: CASSYTAPFYNEQFF; CDR3 DNA: TGTGCCAGCAGTTACACGGCGCCGTTCTACAATGAGCAGTTCTTC
D gene: .; clone size: .; J gene: TRBJ2-2; V gene: TRBV7-2; CDR3 length: 14; CDR3 protein: CASSFIGATGELFF; CDR3 DNA: TGTGCCAGCAGCTTTATCGGAGCCACCGGGGAGCTGTTTTTT
D gene: .; clone size: .; J gene: TRBJ1-4; V gene: TRBV5-1; CDR3 length: 15; CDR3 protein: CASSLSGGRLEKLFF; CDR3 DNA: TGCGCCAGCAGCTTGTCTGGGGGGCGTCTAGAAAAACTGTTTTTT
D gene: .; clone size: .; J gene: TRBJ1-1; V gene: TRBV5-1; CDR3 length: 14; CDR3 protein: CASSTRLGGTEAFF; CDR3 DNA: TGCGCCAGCAGCACCCGACTAGGGGGTACTGAAGCTTTCTTT
D gene: .; clone size: .; J gene: TRBJ1-1; V gene: TRBV5-4; CDR3 length: 16; CDR3 protein: CASSSQGYQGKTEAFF; CDR3 DNA: TGTGCCAGCAGCTCGCAGGGTTACCAGGGGAAGACTGAAGCTTTCTTT
D gene: .; clone size: .; J gene: TRBJ1-1; V gene: TRBV3-1; CDR3 length: 14; CDR3 protein: CASSQAYRGTEAFF; CDR3 DNA: TGTGCCAGCAGCCAAGCTTACCGGGGGACTGAAGCTTTCTTT
D gene: .; clone size: .; J gene: TRBJ1-1; V gene: TRBV4-2; CDR3 length: 15; CDR3 protein: CASYNGHGRETEAFF; CDR3 DNA: TGTGCCAGCTATAACGGACACGGGAGGGAGACTGAAGCTTTCTTT
D gene: TRBD1; clone size: few; J gene: TRBJ1-1; V gene: TRBV13; CDR3 length: 14; CDR3 protein: CASSSTGGETEAFF; CDR3 DNA: TGTGCCAGCAGCTCTACAGGGGGCGAAACTGAAGCTTTCTTT
D gene: .; clone size: .; J gene: TRBJ1-2; V gene: TRBV5-1; CDR3 length: 16; CDR3 protein: CASSLKVSDGDYGYTF; CDR3 DNA: TGCGCCAGCAGCTTGAAAGTTTCCGATGGAGACTATGGCTACACCTTC
D gene: .; clone size: .; J gene: TRBJ2-3; V gene: TRBV9; CDR3 length: 14; CDR3 protein: CASTRGGSGDTQYF; CDR3 DNA: TGTGCCAGCACCAGGGGGGGATCGGGAGATACGCAGTATTTT
D gene: TRBD1; clone size: .; J gene: TRBJ2-2; V gene: TRBV6-5; CDR3 length: 16; CDR3 protein: CASSTHRGLNTGELFF; CDR3 DNA: TGTGCCAGCAGTACCCACAGGGGGCTCAACACCGGGGAGCTGTTTTTT
D gene: .; clone size: .; J gene: TRBJ2-1; V gene: TRBV27; CDR3 length: 15; CDR3 protein: CASSLLPRSANEQFF; CDR3 DNA: TGTGCCAGCAGTTTATTGCCCCGATCCGCAAATGAGCAGTTCTTC
D gene: TRBD2; clone size: .; J gene: TRBJ2-3; V gene: TRBV19; CDR3 length: 15; CDR3 protein: CASTPGSGGGYTQYF; CDR3 DNA: TGTGCCAGTACCCCGGGTAGCGGGGGGGGATATACGCAGTATTTT
D gene: TRBD2; clone size: few; J gene: TRBJ2-1; V gene: TRBV9; CDR3 length: 15; CDR3 protein: CASSLRDYSYNEQFF; CDR3 DNA: TGTGCCAGCAGCCTCCGGGACTACTCCTACAATGAGCAGTTCTTC
D gene: TRBD2; clone size: .; J gene: TRBJ2-5; V gene: TRBV7-2; CDR3 length: 15; CDR3 protein: CASTFGGGGQETQYF; CDR3 DNA: TGTGCCAGCACCTTTGGGGGCGGGGGGCAAGAGACCCAGTACTTC
D gene: .; clone size: few; J gene: TRBJ2-1; V gene: TRBV9; CDR3 length: 15; CDR3 protein: CASSTRGGTYNEQFF; CDR3 DNA: TGTGCCAGCAGCACCCGGGGAGGTACCTACAATGAGCAGTTCTTC
D gene: TRBD1; clone size: .; J gene: TRBJ1-1; V gene: TRBV7-9; CDR3 length: 19; CDR3 protein: CASSLVGTGTGGANTEAFF; CDR3 DNA: TGTGCCAGCAGCTTAGTAGGTACCGGGACAGGGGGCGCTAACACTGAAGCTTTCTTT
D gene: .; clone size: .; J gene: TRBJ2-7; V gene: TRBV6-5; CDR3 length: 14; CDR3 protein: CASSFELPTDEQYF; CDR3 DNA: TGTGCCAGCAGTTTTGAGCTCCCGACCGACGAGCAGTACTTC
D gene: TRBD2; clone size: .; J gene: TRBJ2-1; V gene: TRBV20-1; CDR3 length: 15; CDR3 protein: CSARVRGGSYNEQFF; CDR3 DNA: TGCAGTGCTAGAGTCCGCGGGGGTTCCTACAATGAGCAGTTCTTC
D gene: .; clone size: many; J gene: TRBJ1-5; V gene: TRBV12-3/TRBV12-4; CDR3 length: 14; CDR3 protein: CASSSGQIGIPQHF; CDR3 DNA: TGTGCCAGCAGTTCAGGACAAATCGGTATACCCCAGCATTTT
D gene: .; clone size: .; J gene: TRBJ2-7; V gene: TRBV4-3; CDR3 length: 18; CDR3 protein: CASSQGGGGIDTTYEQYF; CDR3 DNA: TGCGCCAGCAGCCAAGGAGGGGGGGGTATAGACACCACCTACGAGCAGTACTTC
D gene: .; clone size: .; J gene: TRBJ1-2; V gene: TRBV20-1; CDR3 length: 14; CDR3 protein: CSATAGATNYGYTF; CDR3 DNA: TGCAGTGCTACGGCCGGGGCCACTAACTATGGCTACACCTTC
D gene: TRBD2; clone size: many; J gene: TRBJ2-3; V gene: TRBV5-1; CDR3 length: 16; CDR3 protein: CASSLALAGGTDTQYF; CDR3 DNA: TGCGCCAGCAGCTTGGCCTTAGCGGGGGGCACAGATACGCAGTATTTT
D gene: .; clone size: few; J gene: TRBJ1-5; V gene: TRBV12-3/TRBV12-4; CDR3 length: 15; CDR3 protein: CASRHGQYSNQPQHF; CDR3 DNA: TGTGCCAGCAGACACGGACAGTATAGCAATCAGCCCCAGCATTTT
D gene: TRBD1; clone size: .; J gene: TRBJ2-1; V gene: TRBV6-1; CDR3 length: 15; CDR3 protein: CASSARDSSYNEQFF; CDR3 DNA: TGTGCCAGCAGTGCCCGGGACAGCTCCTACAATGAGCAGTTCTTC
D gene: TRBD1; clone size: few; J gene: TRBJ1-2; V gene: TRBV6-5; CDR3 length: 16; CDR3 protein: CASSNYPGQGRNGYTF; CDR3 DNA: TGTGCCAGCAGTAACTACCCGGGACAGGGGAGAAATGGCTACACCTTC
D gene: .; clone size: many; J gene: TRBJ2-4; V gene: TRBV5-1; CDR3 length: 15; CDR3 protein: CASRRAASHLDIQYF; CDR3 DNA: TGCGCCAGCAGACGAGCGGCAAGCCATCTTGACATTCAGTACTTC
D gene: .; clone size: many; J gene: TRBJ2-2; V gene: TRBV2; CDR3 length: 12; CDR3 protein: CASSSNTGELFF; CDR3 DNA: TGTGCCAGCAGTAGTAACACCGGGGAGCTGTTTTTT
D gene: TRBD2; clone size: few; J gene: TRBJ2-3; V gene: TRBV4-2; CDR3 length: 17; CDR3 protein: CASSQDPPSGGPDTQYF; CDR3 DNA: TGTGCCAGCAGCCAAGACCCGCCCAGCGGGGGGCCAGATACGCAGTATTTT
D gene: TRBD2; clone size: few; J gene: TRBJ2-7; V gene: TRBV5-1; CDR3 length: 13; CDR3 protein: CASSPWRGDEQYF; CDR3 DNA: TGCGCCAGCAGCCCCTGGCGGGGGGACGAGCAGTACTTC
D gene: .; clone size: .; J gene: TRBJ2-5; V gene: TRBV3-1; CDR3 length: 15; CDR3 protein: CASSQGQLASETQYF; CDR3 DNA: TGTGCCAGCAGCCAAGGTCAACTAGCTTCAGAGACCCAGTACTTC
D gene: .; clone size: .; J gene: TRBJ1-6; V gene: TRBV2; CDR3 length: 15; CDR3 protein: CASSRGQRTDSPLHF; CDR3 DNA: TGTGCCAGCAGTAGAGGACAGCGAACGGATTCACCCCTCCACTTT
D gene: .; clone size: few; J gene: TRBJ2-3; V gene: TRBV7-3; CDR3 length: 13; CDR3 protein: CASSLFSEYTQYF; CDR3 DNA: TGTGCCAGCAGCTTATTTTCCGAATATACGCAGTATTTT
D gene: .; clone size: .; J gene: TRBJ2-5; V gene: TRBV15; CDR3 length: 16; CDR3 protein: CATSPLEGDSSQTQYF; CDR3 DNA: TGTGCCACCAGCCCCCTAGAAGGGGACTCTTCGCAGACCCAGTACTTC
D gene: .; clone size: many; J gene: TRBJ2-5; V gene: TRBV6-5; CDR3 length: 13; CDR3 protein: CASSYSRRETQYF; CDR3 DNA: TGTGCCAGCAGTTACTCGCGGCGAGAGACCCAGTACTTC
D gene: .; clone size: many; J gene: TRBJ2-2; V gene: TRBV7-3; CDR3 length: 15; CDR3 protein: CASSPGHANTGELFF; CDR3 DNA: TGTGCCAGCAGCCCCGGACACGCGAACACCGGGGAGCTGTTTTTT